Listed below are T cell receptor beta chains from one sample, sequenced in a study of identical twins. TCRdb re-called the 5' RACE reads with MiXCR, one entry per CDR3 protein. The data contain some 730,000 distinct CDR3 sequences, 15% to 20% of them singletons. This sample was also put to use in a study of T cells expressing NK-cell markers.

Material for sequencing was PBMCs. These receptors originate from a woman aged 18 to 35 in good health. Both conserved end residues are part of each CDR3. Each record gives: J gene, clone size, V gene, D gene, CDR3 protein, CDR3 DNA. The D gene is left open where the match is weak. A row's size may be missing; if present it is once, few, many or a size class.

J gene: TRBJ2-7
clone size: -
V gene: TRBV20-1
D gene: -
CDR3 protein: CGLIGDTSSYEQYF
CDR3 DNA: TGCGGACTAATAGGGGACACCTCCTCCTACGAGCAGTACTTC

J gene: TRBJ2-1
clone size: few
V gene: TRBV5-1
D gene: -
CDR3 protein: CASSPDPPEQFF
CDR3 DNA: TGCGCCAGCAGCCCCGATCCCCCGGAGCAGTTCTTC

J gene: TRBJ1-6
clone size: -
V gene: TRBV12-3/TRBV12-4
D gene: TRBD1
CDR3 protein: CASSRTGFSPLHF
CDR3 DNA: TGTGCCAGCAGTCGGACAGGGTTTTCACCCCTCCACTTT

J gene: TRBJ2-1
clone size: few
V gene: TRBV24-1
D gene: -
CDR3 protein: CATSDTTGRANDEQFF
CDR3 DNA: TGTGCCACCAGTGATACCACAGGGAGGGCCAACGATGAGCAGTTCTTC

J gene: TRBJ2-1
clone size: -
V gene: TRBV11-2
D gene: -
CDR3 protein: CASSSHGSPYNEQFF
CDR3 DNA: TGTGCCAGCAGCTCCCACGGGAGTCCCTACAATGAGCAGTTCTTC

J gene: TRBJ2-1
clone size: many
V gene: TRBV5-1
D gene: -
CDR3 protein: CASSLVYNEQFF
CDR3 DNA: TGTGCCAGCAGCTTAGTTTACAATGAGCAGTTCTTC

J gene: TRBJ1-1
clone size: few
V gene: TRBV12-3/TRBV12-4
D gene: -
CDR3 protein: CASRGPPGDTEAFF
CDR3 DNA: TGTGCCAGCAGGGGCCCTCCCGGGGACACTGAAGCTTTCTTT

J gene: TRBJ1-3
clone size: -
V gene: TRBV15
D gene: -
CDR3 protein: CATSHLPLGNTIYF
CDR3 DNA: TGTGCCACCAGCCATCTACCCCTTGGAAACACCATATATTTT

J gene: TRBJ2-2
clone size: few
V gene: TRBV7-2
D gene: TRBD2
CDR3 protein: CASSSRAGGPGTGELFF
CDR3 DNA: TGTGCCAGCAGCTCGAGGGCGGGAGGGCCAGGCACCGGGGAGCTGTTTTTT

J gene: TRBJ1-1
clone size: many
V gene: TRBV12-3/TRBV12-4
D gene: -
CDR3 protein: CAVRGFTEAFF
CDR3 DNA: TGTGCCGTCCGGGGGTTCACTGAAGCTTTCTTT

J gene: TRBJ1-2
clone size: few
V gene: TRBV7-6
D gene: -
CDR3 protein: CASSLDEGRGYGYTF
CDR3 DNA: TGTGCCAGCAGCTTAGATGAGGGGAGAGGCTATGGCTACACCTTC

J gene: TRBJ1-3
clone size: -
V gene: TRBV12-3/TRBV12-4
D gene: -
CDR3 protein: CASGRGNTIYF
CDR3 DNA: TGTGCCAGCGGACGGGGAAACACCATATATTTT

J gene: TRBJ2-7
clone size: -
V gene: TRBV4-1
D gene: -
CDR3 protein: CASSGTLGAYEQYF
CDR3 DNA: TGCGCCAGCAGCGGGACCCTAGGGGCCTACGAGCAGTACTTC

J gene: TRBJ2-2
clone size: -
V gene: TRBV7-9
D gene: TRBD2
CDR3 protein: CGLAFTGELFF
CDR3 DNA: TGTGGACTAGCGTTCACCGGGGAGCTGTTTTTT

J gene: TRBJ1-5
clone size: few
V gene: TRBV6-2/TRBV6-3
D gene: -
CDR3 protein: CASSYSLPGGSQPQHF
CDR3 DNA: TGTGCCAGCAGTTACTCGCTACCGGGGGGGAGTCAGCCCCAGCATTTT

J gene: TRBJ2-7
clone size: -
V gene: TRBV27
D gene: TRBD1
CDR3 protein: CASSLGQGAFSEQYF
CDR3 DNA: TGTGCCAGCAGTTTAGGACAGGGGGCGTTTAGCGAGCAGTACTTC

J gene: TRBJ2-1
clone size: -
V gene: TRBV20-1
D gene: -
CDR3 protein: CSASQPIAANEQFF
CDR3 DNA: TGCAGTGCTAGTCAGCCAATCGCCGCCAATGAGCAGTTCTTC

J gene: TRBJ2-1
clone size: few
V gene: TRBV30
D gene: -
CDR3 protein: CAWSGSYGGLEQFF
CDR3 DNA: TGTGCCTGGAGTGGGTCCTACGGCGGGCTTGAGCAGTTCTTC

J gene: TRBJ2-3
clone size: -
V gene: TRBV5-1
D gene: -
CDR3 protein: CASSSGRSPDTQYF
CDR3 DNA: TGCGCCAGCAGCTCCGGGAGAAGCCCAGATACGCAGTATTTT

J gene: TRBJ2-5
clone size: many
V gene: TRBV5-1
D gene: -
CDR3 protein: CASSLGAGQETQYF
CDR3 DNA: TGTGCCAGCAGCTTGGGGGCAGGACAAGAGACCCAGTACTTC

J gene: TRBJ1-2
clone size: few
V gene: TRBV5-1
D gene: -
CDR3 protein: CASSEGVNYGYTF
CDR3 DNA: TGCGCCAGCAGCGAAGGGGTGAACTATGGCTACACCTTC

J gene: TRBJ1-5
clone size: -
V gene: TRBV12-5
D gene: TRBD1
CDR3 protein: CASGGRGRDSNQPQHF
CDR3 DNA: TGTGCTAGTGGTGGGAGGGGGCGTGATTCCAATCAGCCCCAGCATTTT

J gene: TRBJ2-2
clone size: many
V gene: TRBV5-1
D gene: TRBD1
CDR3 protein: CASSPQGDTGELFF
CDR3 DNA: TGCGCCAGCAGCCCACAGGGGGACACCGGGGAGCTGTTTTTT